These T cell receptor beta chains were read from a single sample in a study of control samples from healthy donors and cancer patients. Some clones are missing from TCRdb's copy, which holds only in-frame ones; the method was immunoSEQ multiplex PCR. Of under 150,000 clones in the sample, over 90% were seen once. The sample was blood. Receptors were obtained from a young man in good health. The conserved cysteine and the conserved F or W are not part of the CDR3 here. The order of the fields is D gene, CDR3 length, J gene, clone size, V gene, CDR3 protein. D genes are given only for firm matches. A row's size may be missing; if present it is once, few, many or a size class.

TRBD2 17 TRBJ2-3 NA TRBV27 ASSLKASGGAWGTDTQY
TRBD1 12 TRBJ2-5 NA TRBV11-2 ASSFRTGQETQY
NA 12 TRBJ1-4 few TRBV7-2 ASSLTGYYEKLF
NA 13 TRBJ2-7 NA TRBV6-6 ASSYRGLPTYEQY
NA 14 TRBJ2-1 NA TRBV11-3 ASSSKSGPTSNEQF
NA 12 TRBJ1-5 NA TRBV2 ASSDRGSGAAQH
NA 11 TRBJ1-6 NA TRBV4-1 ASSQDRGGTLH
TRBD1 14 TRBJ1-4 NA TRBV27 ASSRDRGGSNEKLF
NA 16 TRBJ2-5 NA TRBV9 ASSAHRTGNLASETQY
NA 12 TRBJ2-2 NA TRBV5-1 ASSSAPNTGELF
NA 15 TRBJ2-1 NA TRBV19 ASSSQTTFLGHDEQF
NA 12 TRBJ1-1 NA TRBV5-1 ASSLAGGLTEAF
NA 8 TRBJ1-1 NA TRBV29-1 SVGNTEAF
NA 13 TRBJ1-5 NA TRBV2 ASSALQTKDQPQH
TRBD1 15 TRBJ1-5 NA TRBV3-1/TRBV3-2 ASSQEGQGASNQPQH
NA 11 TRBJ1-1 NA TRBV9 ASSATGTPEAF
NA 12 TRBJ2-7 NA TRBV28 ASSIQGWSYEQY
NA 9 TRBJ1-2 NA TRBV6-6 ASSSPAGYT
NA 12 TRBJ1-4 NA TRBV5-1 ASSLSTLEEKLF
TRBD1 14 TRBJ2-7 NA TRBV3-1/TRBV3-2 ASSPFRTGVSYEQY
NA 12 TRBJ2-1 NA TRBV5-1 ASSLTRIYNEQF
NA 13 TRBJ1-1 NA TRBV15 ATSRNRALNTEAF
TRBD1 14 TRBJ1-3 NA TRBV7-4 ASSLTPGQGRNTIY
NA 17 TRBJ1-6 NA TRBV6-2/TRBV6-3 ASSYPTGTRGSYNSPLH
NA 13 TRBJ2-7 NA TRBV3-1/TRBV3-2 ASSLHPPPADEQY
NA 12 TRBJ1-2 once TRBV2 ASSVFQTVYGYT
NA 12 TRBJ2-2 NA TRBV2 ASRLSEHTGELF